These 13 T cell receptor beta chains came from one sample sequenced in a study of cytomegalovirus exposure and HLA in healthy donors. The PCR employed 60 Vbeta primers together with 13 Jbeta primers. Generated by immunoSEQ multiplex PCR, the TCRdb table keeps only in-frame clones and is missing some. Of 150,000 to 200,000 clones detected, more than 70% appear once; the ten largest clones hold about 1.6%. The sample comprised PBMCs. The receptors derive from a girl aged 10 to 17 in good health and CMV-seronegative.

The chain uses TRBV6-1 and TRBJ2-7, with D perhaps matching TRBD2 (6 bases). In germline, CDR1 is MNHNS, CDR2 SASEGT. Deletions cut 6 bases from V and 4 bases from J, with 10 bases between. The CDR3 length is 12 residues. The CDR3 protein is CASRTSPYEQYF. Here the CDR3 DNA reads TGTGCCAGCAGGACTAGTCCGTACGAGCAGTACTTC.

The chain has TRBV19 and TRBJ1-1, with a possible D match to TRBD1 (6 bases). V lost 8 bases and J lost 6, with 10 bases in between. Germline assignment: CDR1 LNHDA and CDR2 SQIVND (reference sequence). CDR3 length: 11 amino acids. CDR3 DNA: TGTGCCAGTGGGACAATCCCTGAAGCTTTCTTT. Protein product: CASGTIPEAFF. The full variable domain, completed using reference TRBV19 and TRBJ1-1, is DGGITQSPKYLFRKEGQNVTLSCEQNLNHDAMYWYRQDPGQGLRLIYYSQIVNDFQKGDIAEGYSVSREKKESFPLTVTSAQKNPTAFYLCASGTIPEAFFGQGTRLTVV.

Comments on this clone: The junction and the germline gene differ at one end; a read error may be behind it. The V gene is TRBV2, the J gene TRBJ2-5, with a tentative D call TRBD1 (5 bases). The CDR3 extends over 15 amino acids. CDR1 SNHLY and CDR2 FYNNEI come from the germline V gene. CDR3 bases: TGTGCCGGCAGTGAATATGGTACAGGACAAGAGACCCAGTACTTC. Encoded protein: CAGSEYGTGQETQYF.

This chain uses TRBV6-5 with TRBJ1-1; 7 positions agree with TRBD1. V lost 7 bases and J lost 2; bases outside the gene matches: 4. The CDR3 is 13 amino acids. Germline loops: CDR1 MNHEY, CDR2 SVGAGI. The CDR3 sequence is CASKGTVNTEAFF. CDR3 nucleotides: TGTGCCAGCAAAGGGACAGTTAACACTGAAGCTTTCTTT.

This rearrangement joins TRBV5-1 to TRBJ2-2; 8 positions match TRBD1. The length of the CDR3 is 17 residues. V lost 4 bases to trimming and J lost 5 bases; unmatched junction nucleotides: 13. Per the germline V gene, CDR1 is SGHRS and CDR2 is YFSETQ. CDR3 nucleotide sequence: TGCGCCAGCAGCCCCGAGACAGGGGTCCTAGGGACCGGGGAGCTGTTTTTT. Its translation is CASSPETGVLGTGELFF. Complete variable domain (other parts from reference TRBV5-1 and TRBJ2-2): KAGVTQTPRYLIKTRGQQVTLSCSPISGHRSVSWYQQTPGQGLQFLFEYFSETQRNKGNFPGRFSGRQFSNSRSEMNVSTLELGDSALYLCASSPETGVLGTGELFFGEGSRLTVL.

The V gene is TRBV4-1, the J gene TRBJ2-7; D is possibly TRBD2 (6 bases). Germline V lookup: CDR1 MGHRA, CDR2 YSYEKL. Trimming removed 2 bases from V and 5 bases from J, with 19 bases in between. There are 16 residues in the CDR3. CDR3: CASSQWRDQRVNEQYF. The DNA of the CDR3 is TGCGCCAGCAGCCAATGGAGGGACCAGAGGGTCAACGAGCAGTACTTC.

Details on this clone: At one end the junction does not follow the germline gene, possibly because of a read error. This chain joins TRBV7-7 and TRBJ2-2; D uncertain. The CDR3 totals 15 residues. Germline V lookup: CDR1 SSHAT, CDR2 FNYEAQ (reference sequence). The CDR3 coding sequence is TGTGCTAGCAGCGCCGGTAGAGGGAACACCGGGGAGCTGTTTTTT. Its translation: CASSAGRGNTGELFF.

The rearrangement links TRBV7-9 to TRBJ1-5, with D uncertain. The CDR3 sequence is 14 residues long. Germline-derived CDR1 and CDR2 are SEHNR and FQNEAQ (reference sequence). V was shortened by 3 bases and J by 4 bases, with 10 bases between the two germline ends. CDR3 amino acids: CASSFLAGNQPQHF. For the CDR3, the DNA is TGTGCCAGCAGCTTTCTGGCGGGGAATCAGCCCCAGCATTTT.

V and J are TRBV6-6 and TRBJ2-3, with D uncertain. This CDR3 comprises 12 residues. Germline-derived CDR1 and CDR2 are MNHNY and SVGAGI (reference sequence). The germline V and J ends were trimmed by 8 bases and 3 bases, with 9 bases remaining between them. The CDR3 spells CASGQGTDTQYF. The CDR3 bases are TGTGCCAGCGGGCAAGGAACAGATACGCAGTATTTT.

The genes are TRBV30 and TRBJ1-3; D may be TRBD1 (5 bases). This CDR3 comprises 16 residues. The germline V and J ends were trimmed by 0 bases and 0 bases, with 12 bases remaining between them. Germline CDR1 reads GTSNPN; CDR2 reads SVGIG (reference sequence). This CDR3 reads CAWSVHGGLSGNTIYF. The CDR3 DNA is TGTGCCTGGAGTGTACACGGGGGACTCTCTGGAAACACCATATATTTT.

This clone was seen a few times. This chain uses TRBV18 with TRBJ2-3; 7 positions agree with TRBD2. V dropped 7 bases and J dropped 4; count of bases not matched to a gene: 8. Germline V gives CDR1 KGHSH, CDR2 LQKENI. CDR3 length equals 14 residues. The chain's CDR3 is CASFRTSRSDTQYF. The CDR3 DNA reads TGTGCCAGCTTCCGGACTAGTAGGTCAGATACGCAGTATTTT. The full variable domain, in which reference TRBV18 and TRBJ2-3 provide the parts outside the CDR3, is NAGVMQNPRHLVRRRGQEARLRCSPMKGHSHVYWYRQLPEEGLKFMVYLQKENIIDESGMPKERFSAEFPKEGPSILRIQQVVRGDSAAYFCASFRTSRSDTQYFGPGTRLTVL.

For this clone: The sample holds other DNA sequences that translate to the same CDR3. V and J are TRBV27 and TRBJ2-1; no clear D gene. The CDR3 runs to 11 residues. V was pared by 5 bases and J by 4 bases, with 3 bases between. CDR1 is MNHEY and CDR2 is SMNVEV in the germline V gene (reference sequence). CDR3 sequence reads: CASSLYNEQFF. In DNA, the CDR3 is TGTGCCAGCAGTCTGTACAATGAGCAGTTCTTC.

DNA for the CDR3: TGTGCCAGCTCACCACCGGGACAGGGGTTTAACGAGCAGTACTTC. Encoded protein: CASSPPGQGFNEQYF. V gene TRBV18 combines with J gene TRBJ2-7; 10 nucleotides line up with TRBD1. Looked up from germline, CDR1 is KGHSH and CDR2 is LQKENI. The V segment lost 0 bases and the J segment 5 bases; nucleotides outside the gene matches: 4. The CDR3 totals 15 residues.